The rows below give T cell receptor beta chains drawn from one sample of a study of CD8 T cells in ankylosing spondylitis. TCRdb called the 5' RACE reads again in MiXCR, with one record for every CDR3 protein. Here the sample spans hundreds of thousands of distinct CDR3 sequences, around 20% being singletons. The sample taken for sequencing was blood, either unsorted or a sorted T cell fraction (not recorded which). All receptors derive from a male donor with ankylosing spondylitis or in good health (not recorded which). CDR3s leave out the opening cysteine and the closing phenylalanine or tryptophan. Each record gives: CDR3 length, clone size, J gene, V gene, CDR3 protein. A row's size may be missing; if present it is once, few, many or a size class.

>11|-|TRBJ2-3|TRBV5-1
ASSTSTKDTQY
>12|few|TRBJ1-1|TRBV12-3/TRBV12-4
ASRLQASNTEAF
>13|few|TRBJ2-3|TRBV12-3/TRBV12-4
ASSLGGFGTDTQY
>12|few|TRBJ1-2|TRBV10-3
AISESGNIYGYT
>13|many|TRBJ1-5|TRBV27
ASSPTGQSNQPQH
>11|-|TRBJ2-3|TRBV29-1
SVDAWGSDTQY
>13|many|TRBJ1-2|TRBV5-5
ASSLVGQGLYGYT
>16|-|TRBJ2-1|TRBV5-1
ASSTGTSGRVSDNEQF
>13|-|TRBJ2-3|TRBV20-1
SAQGAGGETDTQY
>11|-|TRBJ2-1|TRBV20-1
SARDQGSNEQF
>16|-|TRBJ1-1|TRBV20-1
SARDRRTGNAMNTEAF
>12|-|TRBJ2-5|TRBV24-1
ATSLTGLQETQY
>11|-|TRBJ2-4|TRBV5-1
ASSMTGPNIQY
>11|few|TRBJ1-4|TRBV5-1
ASRGGTDEKLF
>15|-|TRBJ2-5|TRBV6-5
ASSYSVMVAGLETQY
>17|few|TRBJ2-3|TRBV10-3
AISETMAGSKLRTDTQY